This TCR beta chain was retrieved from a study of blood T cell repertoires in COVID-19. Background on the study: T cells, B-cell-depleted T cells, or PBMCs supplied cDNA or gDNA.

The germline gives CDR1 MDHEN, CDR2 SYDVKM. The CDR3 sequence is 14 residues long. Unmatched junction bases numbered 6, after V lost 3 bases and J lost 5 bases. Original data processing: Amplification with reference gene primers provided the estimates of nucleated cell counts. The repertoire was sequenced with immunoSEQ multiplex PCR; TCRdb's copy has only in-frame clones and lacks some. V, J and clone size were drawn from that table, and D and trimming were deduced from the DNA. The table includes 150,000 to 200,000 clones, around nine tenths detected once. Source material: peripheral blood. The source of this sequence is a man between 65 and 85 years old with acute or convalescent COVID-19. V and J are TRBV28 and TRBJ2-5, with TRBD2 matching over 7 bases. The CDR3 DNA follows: TGTGCCAGCAGTTTGGGCGGGAGACGCGAGACCCAGTACTTC. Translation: CASSLGGRRETQYF.